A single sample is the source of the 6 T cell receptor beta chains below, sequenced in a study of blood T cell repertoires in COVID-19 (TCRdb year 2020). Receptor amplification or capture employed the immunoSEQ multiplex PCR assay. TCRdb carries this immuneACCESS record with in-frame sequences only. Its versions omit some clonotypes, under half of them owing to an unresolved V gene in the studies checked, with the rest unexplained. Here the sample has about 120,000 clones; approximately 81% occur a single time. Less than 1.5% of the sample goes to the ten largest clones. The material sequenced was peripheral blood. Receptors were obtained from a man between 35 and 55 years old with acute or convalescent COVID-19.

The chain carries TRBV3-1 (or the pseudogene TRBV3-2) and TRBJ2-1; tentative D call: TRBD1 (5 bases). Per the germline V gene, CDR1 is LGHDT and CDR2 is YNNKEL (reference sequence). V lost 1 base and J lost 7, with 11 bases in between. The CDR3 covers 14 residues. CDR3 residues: CASSQGDRKNEQFF. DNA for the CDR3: TGTGCCAGCAGCCAAGGCGACAGAAAAAATGAGCAGTTCTTC.

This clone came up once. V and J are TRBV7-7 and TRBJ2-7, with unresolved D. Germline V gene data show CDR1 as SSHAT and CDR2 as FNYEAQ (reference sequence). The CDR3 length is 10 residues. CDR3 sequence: CGLGRNEQYF. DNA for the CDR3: TGTGGCCTGGGCCGTAACGAGCAGTACTTC.

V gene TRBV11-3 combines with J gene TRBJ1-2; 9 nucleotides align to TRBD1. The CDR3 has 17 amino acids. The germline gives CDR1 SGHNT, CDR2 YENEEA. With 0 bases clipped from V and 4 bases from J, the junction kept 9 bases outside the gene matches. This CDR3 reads CASSLESGTGRAYGYTF. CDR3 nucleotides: TGTGCCAGCAGCTTAGAATCCGGGACAGGGAGAGCCTATGGCTACACCTTC.

The CDR3 here is CASSPRRVDRGFQETQYF. The CDR3 coding sequence is TGTGCCAGCAGCCCCCGGCGAGTGGACAGGGGGTTTCAAGAGACCCAGTACTTC. The chain carries TRBV3-1 (or the pseudogene TRBV3-2) and TRBJ2-5; 10 nucleotides align to TRBD1. Germline values: CDR1 LGHDT, CDR2 YNNKEL (reference sequence). V was clipped by 4 bases and J by 2 bases; unmatched bases: 13. The CDR3 is 18 residues long.

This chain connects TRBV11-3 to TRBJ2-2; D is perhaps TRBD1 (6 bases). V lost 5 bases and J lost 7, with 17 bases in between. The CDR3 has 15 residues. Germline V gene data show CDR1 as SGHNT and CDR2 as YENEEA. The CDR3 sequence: CASSPSAGAGGELFF. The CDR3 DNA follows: TGTGCCAGCAGCCCTAGTGCAGGGGCGGGCGGGGAGCTGTTTTTT.

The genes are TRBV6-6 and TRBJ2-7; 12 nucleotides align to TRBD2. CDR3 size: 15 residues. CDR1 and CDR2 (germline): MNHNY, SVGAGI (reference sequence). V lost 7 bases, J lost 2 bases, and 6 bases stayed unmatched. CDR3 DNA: TGTGCCAGCACGTCACTAGCGGGAGGACCCTACGAGCAGTACTTC. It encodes CASTSLAGGPYEQYF.